This TCR beta chain was recorded in a study of CD8 T cells in ankylosing spondylitis. TCRdb ran MiXCR on the 5' RACE reads and lists one entry per CDR3 protein. This table has more than 300,000 distinct CDR3 sequences, around a tenth appearing once. Study results and caveats: Clones linked to the disease showed a CD8+ phenotype. They occurred at relatively low frequencies in peripheral blood. According to the report, clones linked to the disease were significantly enriched in matched synovial fluid samples taken from ankylosing spondylitis patients. Blood of patients with ankylosing spondylitis appeared to be characterized by a TCR beta motif of several highly homologous variants.

The V gene lost 0 bases and the J gene lost 8 bases, with 15 bases spanning the gap. The CDR3 runs 15 residues. Germline V gene data show CDR1 as SGHRS and CDR2 as YFSETQ. As concerns this clonotype: The target antigen is unknown. A much larger clone differs by one base, so this may be a read error.

The source is a female donor with ankylosing spondylitis or in good health (not recorded which). This chain connects TRBV5-1 to TRBJ1-5; D is perhaps TRBD1 (6 bases). The specimen sequenced was blood, either unsorted or a sorted T cell fraction (not recorded which). This chain's CDR3 is CASSLATGQLEPQHF. The CDR3, as DNA: TGCGCCAGCAGCTTGGCGACAGGCCAGTTGGAGCCCCAGCATTTT. The whole variable domain, filled in from reference TRBV5-1 and TRBJ1-5, reads KAGVTQTPRYLIKTRGQQVTLSCSPISGHRSVSWYQQTPGQGLQFLFEYFSETQRNKGNFPGRFSGRQFSNSRSEMNVSTLELGDSALYLCASSLATGQLEPQHFGDGTRLSIL.